This entry describes one T cell receptor (beta chain). What it binds is unknown. Time point denoted: week 35, safety follow-up. Vaccination comprised doses that each held 300 ug of mutant IDH1 20-mer peptide, plus topical imiquimod. The sample originates from a study of a mutant IDH1 vaccine in newly diagnosed glioma. Germline V lookup: CDR1 SGHVS, CDR2 FQNEAQ. The trim removed 5 bases at V and 6 bases at J, leaving 17 bases unmatched. This CDR3 is built from 18 residues. This table comes from immunoSEQ multiplex PCR, and its TCRdb copy is limited to in-frame clones, with some not included. Of 73,000 or so clones in the sample, less than 90% were seen once.

The receptor comes from a man younger than 30 with glioma. The chain carries TRBV7-8 and TRBJ2-2, with 8 bases lining up with TRBD2. The sequences come from PBMCs, collected from a glioma patient whose treatment included an IDH1 peptide vaccine. The CDR3 loop reads CASSKPPGSGVRSGELFF. Written as DNA, the CDR3 is TGTGCCAGCAGCAAACCTCCGGGTAGCGGGGTGAGGTCCGGGGAGCTGTTTTTT.